This T cell receptor (beta chain) was profiled in a study of T cell responses to AZD1222 COVID-19 vaccine. Whole-study results and caveats: Seropositive status at baseline applied to only 5 to 7 AZD1222 recipients. Clonal diversity was possibly underestimated; the donors were predominantly white British and more often female. Repertoires were collected only later (after the peak T cell response had occurred).

The trim removed 4 bases at V and 5 bases at J, leaving 3 bases unmatched. The CDR3 is 12 residues long. In germline, CDR1 is SQVTM, CDR2 ANQGSEA. Sequenced by immunoSEQ multiplex PCR; TCRdb stores in-frame clones only, minus some. The sample records under 200,000 clones, about 90% being singletons. This clone came up once. Antigen: not known. This specimen consisted of peripheral blood, obtained 28 days after the second AZD1222 dose. This sequence originates from an adult who received the AZD1222 COVID-19 vaccine. This chain links TRBV29-1 with TRBJ1-1, with TRBD1 matching over 8 bases. This chain's CDR3 is CSVGDRGTEAFF. CDR3 DNA: TGCAGCGTTGGTGACAGGGGAACTGAAGCTTTCTTT.